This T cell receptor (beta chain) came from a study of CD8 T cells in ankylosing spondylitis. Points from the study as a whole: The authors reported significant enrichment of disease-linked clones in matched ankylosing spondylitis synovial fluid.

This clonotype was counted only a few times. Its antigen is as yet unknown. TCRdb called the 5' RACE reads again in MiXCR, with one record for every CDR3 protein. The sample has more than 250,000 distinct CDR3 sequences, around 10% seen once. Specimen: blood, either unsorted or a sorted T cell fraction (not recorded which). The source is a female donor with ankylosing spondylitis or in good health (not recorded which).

Written as DNA, the CDR3 is TGCAGTGCTAGAGGGTCTAGCGGGCCCTACGAGCAGTACTTC. Its protein product is CSARGSSGPYEQYF. This chain connects TRBV20-1 to TRBJ2-7, with TRBD2 matching 8 bases. The CDR3 sequence is 14 residues long. In germline, CDR1 is DFQATT, CDR2 SNEGSKA (reference sequence). V shed 1 base, J shed 2 bases, and the junction held 4 bases outside the gene matches.